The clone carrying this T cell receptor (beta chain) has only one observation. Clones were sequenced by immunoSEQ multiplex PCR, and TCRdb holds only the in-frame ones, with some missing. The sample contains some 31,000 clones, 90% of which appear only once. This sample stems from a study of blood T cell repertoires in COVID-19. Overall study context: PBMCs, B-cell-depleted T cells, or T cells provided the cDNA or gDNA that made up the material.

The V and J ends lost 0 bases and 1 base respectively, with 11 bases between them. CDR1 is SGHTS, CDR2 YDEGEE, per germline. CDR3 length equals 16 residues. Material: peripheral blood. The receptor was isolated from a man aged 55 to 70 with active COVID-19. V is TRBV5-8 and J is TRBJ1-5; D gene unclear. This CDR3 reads CASSLDKSWSNQPQHF. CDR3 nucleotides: TGTGCCAGCAGCTTGGACAAATCGTGGAGCAATCAGCCCCAGCATTTT.